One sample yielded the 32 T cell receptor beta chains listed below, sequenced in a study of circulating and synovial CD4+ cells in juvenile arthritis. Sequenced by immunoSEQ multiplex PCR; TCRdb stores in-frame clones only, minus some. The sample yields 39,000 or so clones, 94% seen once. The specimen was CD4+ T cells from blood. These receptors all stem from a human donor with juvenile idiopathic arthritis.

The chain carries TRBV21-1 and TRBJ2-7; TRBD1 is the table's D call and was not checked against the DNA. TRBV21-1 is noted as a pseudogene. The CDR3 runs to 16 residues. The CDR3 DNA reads TGTGCCAGCAGCAAATCGGGACACCGGAGCTCCTACGAGCAGTACTTC. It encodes CASSKSGHRSSYEQYF.

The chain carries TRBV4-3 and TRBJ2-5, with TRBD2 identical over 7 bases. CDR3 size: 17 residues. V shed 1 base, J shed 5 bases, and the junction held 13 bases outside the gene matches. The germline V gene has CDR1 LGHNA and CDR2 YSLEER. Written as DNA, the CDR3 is TGCGCCAGCAGCCAAGGGGGAGGGCTCAGTTTTATGGAGACCCAGTACTTC. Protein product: CASSQGGGLSFMETQYF.

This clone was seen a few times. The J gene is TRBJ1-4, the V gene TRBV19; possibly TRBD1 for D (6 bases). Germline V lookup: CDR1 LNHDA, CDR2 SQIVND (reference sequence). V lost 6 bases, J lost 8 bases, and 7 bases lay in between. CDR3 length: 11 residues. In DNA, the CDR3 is TGTGCCAGTAGAAGGGGGGAAAAACTGTTTTTT. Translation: CASRRGEKLFF.

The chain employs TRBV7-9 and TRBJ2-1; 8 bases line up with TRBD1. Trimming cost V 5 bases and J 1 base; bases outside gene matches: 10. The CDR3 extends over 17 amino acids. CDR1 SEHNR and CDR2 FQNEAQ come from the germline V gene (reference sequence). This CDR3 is CASSTGQGLESYNEQFF. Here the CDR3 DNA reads TGTGCCAGCAGCACCGGACAGGGTCTGGAGTCCTACAATGAGCAGTTCTTC.

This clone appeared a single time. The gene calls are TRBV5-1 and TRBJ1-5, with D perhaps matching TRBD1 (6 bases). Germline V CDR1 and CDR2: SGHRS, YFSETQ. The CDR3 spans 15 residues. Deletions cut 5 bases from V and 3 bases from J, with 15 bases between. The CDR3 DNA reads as TGCGCCAGCAGGAGGACAGCCGAGCCCAATCAGCCCCAGCATTTT. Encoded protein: CASRRTAEPNQPQHF.

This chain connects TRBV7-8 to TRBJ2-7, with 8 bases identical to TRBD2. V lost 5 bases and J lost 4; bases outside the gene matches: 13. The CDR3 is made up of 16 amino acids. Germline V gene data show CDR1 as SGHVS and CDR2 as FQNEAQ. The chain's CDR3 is CASSPTPAGGGYEQYF. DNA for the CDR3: TGTGCCAGCAGCCCAACCCCGGCGGGGGGTGGGTACGAGCAGTACTTC.

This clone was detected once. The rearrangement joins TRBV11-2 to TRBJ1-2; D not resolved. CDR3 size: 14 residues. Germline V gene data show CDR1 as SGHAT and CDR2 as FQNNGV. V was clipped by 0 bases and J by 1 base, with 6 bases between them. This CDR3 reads CASSLDLYNYGYTF. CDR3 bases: TGTGCCAGCAGCTTAGATCTGTATAACTATGGCTACACCTTC.

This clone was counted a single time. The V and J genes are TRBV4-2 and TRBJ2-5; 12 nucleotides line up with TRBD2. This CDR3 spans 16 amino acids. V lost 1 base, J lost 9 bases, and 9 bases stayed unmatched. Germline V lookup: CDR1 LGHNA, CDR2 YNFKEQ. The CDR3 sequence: CASSQAWALAGGAQYF. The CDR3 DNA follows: TGTGCCAGCAGCCAAGCCTGGGCGCTAGCGGGGGGGGCCCAGTACTTC.

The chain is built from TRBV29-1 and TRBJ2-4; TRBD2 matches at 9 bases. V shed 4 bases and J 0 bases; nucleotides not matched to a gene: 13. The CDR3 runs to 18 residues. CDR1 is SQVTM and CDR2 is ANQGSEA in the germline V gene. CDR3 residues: CSVVSGGFDGGAKNIQYF. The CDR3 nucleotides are TGCAGCGTTGTGAGCGGGGGGTTCGATGGGGGAGCCAAAAACATTCAGTACTTC.

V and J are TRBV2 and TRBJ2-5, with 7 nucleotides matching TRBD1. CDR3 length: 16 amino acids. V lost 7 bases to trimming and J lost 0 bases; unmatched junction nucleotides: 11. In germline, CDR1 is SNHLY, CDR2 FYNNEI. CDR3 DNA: TGTGCCAGCAAACAAAGTGGCAGGGGGTACCAAGAGACCCAGTACTTC. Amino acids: CASKQSGRGYQETQYF.

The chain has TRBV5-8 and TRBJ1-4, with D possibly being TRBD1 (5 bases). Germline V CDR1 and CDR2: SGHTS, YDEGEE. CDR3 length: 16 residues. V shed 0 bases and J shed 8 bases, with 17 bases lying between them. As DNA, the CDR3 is TGTGCCAGCAGCTTGGGGTCATCAGGGATGTACGAAAAACTGTTTTTT. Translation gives CASSLGSSGMYEKLFF. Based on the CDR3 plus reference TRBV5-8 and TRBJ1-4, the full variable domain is EAGVTQSPTHLIKTRGQQATLRCSPISGHTSVYWYQQALGLGLQFLLWYDEGEERNRGNFPPRFSGRQFPNYSSELNVNALELEDSALYLCASSLGSSGMYEKLFFGSGTQLSVL.

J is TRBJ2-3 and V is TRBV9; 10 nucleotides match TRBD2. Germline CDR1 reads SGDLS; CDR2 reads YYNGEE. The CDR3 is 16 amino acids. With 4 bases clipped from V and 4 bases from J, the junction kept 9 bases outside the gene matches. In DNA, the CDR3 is TGTGCCAGCAGCCCAGCGGGGGGGCTTGTCTCAGATACGCAGTATTTT. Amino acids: CASSPAGGLVSDTQYF.

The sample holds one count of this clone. The CDR3 bases are TGTGCCAGCAGCGTAGGCGGGGGGGCTTACGATACGCAGTATTTT. As protein: CASSVGGGAYDTQYF. V is TRBV9 and J is TRBJ2-3, with 9 bases matching TRBD2. Germline assignment: CDR1 SGDLS and CDR2 YYNGEE. The CDR3 consists of 15 residues. V lost 0 bases, J lost 6 bases, and 5 bases stayed unmatched.

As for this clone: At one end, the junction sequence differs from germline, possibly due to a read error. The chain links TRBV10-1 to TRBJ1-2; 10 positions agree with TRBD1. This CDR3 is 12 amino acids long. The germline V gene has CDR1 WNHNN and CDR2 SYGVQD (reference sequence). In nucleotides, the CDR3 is TGCGCCAGCAGTGAGTCTTGGGACAGGGGTCTCTTC. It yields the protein CASSESWDRGLF.

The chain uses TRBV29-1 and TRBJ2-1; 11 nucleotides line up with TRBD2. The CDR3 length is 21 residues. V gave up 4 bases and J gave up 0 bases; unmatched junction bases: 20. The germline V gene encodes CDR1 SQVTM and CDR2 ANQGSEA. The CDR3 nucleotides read TGCAGCGTTGTGGTCTCTTCCGGGGCTAGCGGGGGGCGAAGCTCCTACAATGAGCAGTTCTTC. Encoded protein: CSVVVSSGASGGRSSYNEQFF.

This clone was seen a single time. The CDR3 bases are TGTGCCAGTAGTATGGGAGGGGCGATTGGATCACCCCTCCACTTT. Translating gives CASSMGGAIGSPLHF. The chain carries TRBV19 and TRBJ1-6, with a possible D match to TRBD1 (5 bases). V lost 3 bases and J lost 10, with 16 bases in between. The CDR3 runs 15 residues. Germline values: CDR1 LNHDA, CDR2 SQIVND (reference sequence).

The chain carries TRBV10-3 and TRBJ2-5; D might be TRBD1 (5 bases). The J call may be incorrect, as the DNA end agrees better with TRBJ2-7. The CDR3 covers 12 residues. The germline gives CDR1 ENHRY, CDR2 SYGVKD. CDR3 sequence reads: CATRVDSYEQYF. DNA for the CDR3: TGTGCCACCAGGGTAGACTCCTACGAGCAGTACTTC.

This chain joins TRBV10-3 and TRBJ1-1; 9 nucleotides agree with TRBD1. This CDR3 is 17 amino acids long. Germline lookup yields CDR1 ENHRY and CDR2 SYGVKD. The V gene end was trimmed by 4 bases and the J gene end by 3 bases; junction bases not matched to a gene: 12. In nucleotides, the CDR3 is TGTGCCATCAGTGCTCTACAGGGGGCTTACGTTGACACTGAAGCTTTCTTT. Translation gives CAISALQGAYVDTEAFF.

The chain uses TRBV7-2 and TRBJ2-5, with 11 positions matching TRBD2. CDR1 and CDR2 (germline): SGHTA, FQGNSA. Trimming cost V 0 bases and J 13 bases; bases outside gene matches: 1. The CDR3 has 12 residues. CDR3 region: CASSLAGTSGYF. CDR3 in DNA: TGTGCCAGCAGCTTAGCGGGGACTAGCGGGTACTTC.

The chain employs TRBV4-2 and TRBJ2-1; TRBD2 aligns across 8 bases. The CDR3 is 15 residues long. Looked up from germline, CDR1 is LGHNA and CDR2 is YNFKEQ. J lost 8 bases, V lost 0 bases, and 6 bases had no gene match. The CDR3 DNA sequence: TGTGCCAGCAGCCAAGATATGGGACTAGAGTATGAGCAGTTCTTC. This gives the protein CASSQDMGLEYEQFF.

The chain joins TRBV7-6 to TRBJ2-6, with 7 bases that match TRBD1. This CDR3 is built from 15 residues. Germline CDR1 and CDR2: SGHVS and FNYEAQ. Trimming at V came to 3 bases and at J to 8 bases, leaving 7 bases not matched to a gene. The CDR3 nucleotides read TGTGCCAGCAGCTTCCAAGACAGGGCCTCCAACGTCCTGACTTTC. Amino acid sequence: CASSFQDRASNVLTF.

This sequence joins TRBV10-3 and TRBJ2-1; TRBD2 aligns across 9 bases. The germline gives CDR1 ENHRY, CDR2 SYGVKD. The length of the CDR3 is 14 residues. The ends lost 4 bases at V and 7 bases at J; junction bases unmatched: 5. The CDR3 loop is CAISAGLAGNEQFF. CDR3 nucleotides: TGTGCCATCAGTGCGGGCCTAGCGGGGAATGAGCAGTTCTTC.

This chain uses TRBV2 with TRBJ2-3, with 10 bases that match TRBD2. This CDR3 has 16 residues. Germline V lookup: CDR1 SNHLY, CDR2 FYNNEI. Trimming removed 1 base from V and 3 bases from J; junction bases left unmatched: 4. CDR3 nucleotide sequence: TGTGCCAGCAGTGAAGAGCGGGGGGGCCTGACAGATACGCAGTATTTT. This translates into CASSEERGGLTDTQYF.

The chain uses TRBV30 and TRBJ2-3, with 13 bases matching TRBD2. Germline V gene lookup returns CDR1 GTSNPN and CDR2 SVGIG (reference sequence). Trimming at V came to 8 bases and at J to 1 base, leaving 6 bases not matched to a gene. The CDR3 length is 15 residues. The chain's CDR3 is CARTGTSGGTDTQYF. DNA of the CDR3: TGTGCCCGAACCGGGACTAGCGGGGGCACAGATACGCAGTATTTT.

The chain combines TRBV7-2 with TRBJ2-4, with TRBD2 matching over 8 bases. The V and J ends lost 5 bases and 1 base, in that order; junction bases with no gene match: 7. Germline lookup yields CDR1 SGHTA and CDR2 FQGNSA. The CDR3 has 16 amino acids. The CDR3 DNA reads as TGTGCCAGCAGCCACGGGACTAGTAGCGCCAAAAACATTCAGTACTTC. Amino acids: CASSHGTSSAKNIQYF.

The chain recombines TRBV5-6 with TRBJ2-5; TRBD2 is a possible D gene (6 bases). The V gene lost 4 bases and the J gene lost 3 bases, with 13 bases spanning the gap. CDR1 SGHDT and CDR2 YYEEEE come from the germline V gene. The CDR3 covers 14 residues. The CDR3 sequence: CASSPRAGEETQYF. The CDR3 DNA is TGTGCCAGCAGCCCTAGAGCGGGCGAAGAGACCCAGTACTTC.

The CDR3 loop is CASSLDRGYYNEQFF. As DNA, the CDR3 is TGCGCCAGCAGCTTGGACAGGGGGTACTACAATGAGCAGTTCTTC. The chain couples TRBV5-1 to TRBJ2-1; 8 bases align to TRBD1. The CDR3 contains 15 residues. Germline-derived CDR1 and CDR2 are SGHRS and YFSETQ. With 0 bases clipped from V and 3 bases from J, the junction kept 2 bases outside the gene matches. The full variable domain, completed using reference TRBV5-1 and TRBJ2-1, is KAGVTQTPRYLIKTRGQQVTLSCSPISGHRSVSWYQQTPGQGLQFLFEYFSETQRNKGNFPGRFSGRQFSNSRSEMNVSTLELGDSALYLCASSLDRGYYNEQFFGPGTRLTVL.

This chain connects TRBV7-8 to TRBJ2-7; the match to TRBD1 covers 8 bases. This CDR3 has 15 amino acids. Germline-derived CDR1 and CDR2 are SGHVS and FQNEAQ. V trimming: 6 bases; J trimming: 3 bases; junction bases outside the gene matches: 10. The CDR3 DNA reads TGTGCCAGCAGACGGCCGGGACAGGCCGACTACGAGCAGTACTTC. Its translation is CASRRPGQADYEQYF. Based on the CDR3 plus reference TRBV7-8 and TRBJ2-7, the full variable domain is GAGVSQSPRYKVAKRGQDVALRCDPISGHVSLFWYQQALGQGPEFLTYFQNEAQLDKSGLPSDRFFAERPEGSVSTLKIQRTQQEDSAVYLCASRRPGQADYEQYFGPGTRLTVT.

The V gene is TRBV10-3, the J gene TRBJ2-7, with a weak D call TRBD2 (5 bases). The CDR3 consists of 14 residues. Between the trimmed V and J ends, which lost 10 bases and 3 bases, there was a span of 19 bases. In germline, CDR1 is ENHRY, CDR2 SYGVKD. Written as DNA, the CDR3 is TGTGCCACCGTCGGAGAGGGAATCGGCTACGAGCAGTACTTC. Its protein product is CATVGEGIGYEQYF.

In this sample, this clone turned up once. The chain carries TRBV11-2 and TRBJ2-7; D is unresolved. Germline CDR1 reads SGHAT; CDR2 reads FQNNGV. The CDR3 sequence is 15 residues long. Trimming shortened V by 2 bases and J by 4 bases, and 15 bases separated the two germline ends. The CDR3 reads CASSLLMVSVYEQYF. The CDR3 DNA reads TGTGCCAGCAGCTTACTTATGGTGAGCGTATACGAGCAGTACTTC. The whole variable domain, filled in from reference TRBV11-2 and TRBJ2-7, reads EAGVAQSPRYKIIEKRQSVAFWCNPISGHATLYWYQQILGQGPKLLIQFQNNGVVDDSQLPKDRFSAERLKGVDSTLKIQPAKLEDSAVYLCASSLLMVSVYEQYFGPGTRLTVT.

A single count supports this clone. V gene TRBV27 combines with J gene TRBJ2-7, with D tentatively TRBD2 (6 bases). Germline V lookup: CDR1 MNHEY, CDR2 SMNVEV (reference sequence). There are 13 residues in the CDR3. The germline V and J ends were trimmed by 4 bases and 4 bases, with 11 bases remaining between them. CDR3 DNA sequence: TGTGCCAGCAGTTCGCTCCGGGGGTACGAGCAGTACTTC. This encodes CASSSLRGYEQYF.

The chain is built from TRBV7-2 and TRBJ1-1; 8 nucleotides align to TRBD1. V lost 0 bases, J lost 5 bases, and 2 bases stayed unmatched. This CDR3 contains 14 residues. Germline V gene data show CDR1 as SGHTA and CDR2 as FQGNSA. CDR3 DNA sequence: TGTGCCAGCAGCTTAGCCAGGGGGCTTACTGAAGCTTTCTTT. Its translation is CASSLARGLTEAFF.